The rows below give T cell receptor beta chains drawn from one sample of a study of Graves' ophthalmopathy and Graves' hyperthyroidism. TCRdb called the multiplex PCR reads again in MiXCR, with one record for every CDR3 protein. The sample yields 450,000 to 600,000 distinct CDR3 sequences, under 40% seen once. The specimen was peripheral blood or thyroid tissue (not recorded which). These receptors originate from an adult man with Graves' hyperthyroidism. Each CDR3 is given without its conserved first and last residue. D genes are given only for firm matches.

d_call,v_call,j_call,cdr3_aa
TRBD1,TRBV2,TRBJ2-7,ASDRGPDEQY
TRBD1,TRBV7-9,TRBJ1-2,ASSSPRWVGQGAAGYT
NA,TRBV6-6,TRBJ2-7,ASSFVSGMTYEQY
TRBD2,TRBV2,TRBJ2-5,AGRSGGTQETQY
TRBD2,TRBV11-1,NA,ASSLEPSGGAYNEQF
NA,TRBV12-3/TRBV12-4,TRBJ2-7,ASSQPGSLSYEQY
NA,TRBV2,TRBJ1-5,ASTEGLVQPQH
NA,TRBV27,NA,ASSYTSLNEQY
TRBD2,TRBV19,TRBJ2-7,ASSSGTSGYTYEQY
NA,TRBV20-1,TRBJ1-5,SARSPGSGNQPQH
NA,TRBV28,TRBJ1-5,ASNSRGAWGNQPQH
TRBD2,TRBV5-1,TRBJ2-5,ASSLAGGRRETQY
NA,TRBV10-3,TRBJ1-4,AISEDGMVTNEKLF
NA,TRBV7-9,TRBJ2-3,ASSLEVGGDTQY